This TCR beta chain was retrieved from a study of identical twins. This CDR3 is built from 17 residues. After removal of 4 bases from V and 6 bases from J, the junction contained 8 bases not matched to a gene. In germline, CDR1 is SGHDT, CDR2 YYEEEE. The study, taken as a whole, reports: Weaker excess twin sharing was observed in beta out-of-frame sequences. Memory repertoires lacked the insertion deficit that abundant cord blood beta clonotypes showed.

Template switching added a universal primer site; cDNA carried unique molecular identifiers. TCRdb re-derived calls from the 5' RACE reads in MiXCR, one entry per CDR3 protein. The sample records about 890,000 distinct CDR3 sequences, 12% being singletons. This clonotype was counted at least ten times. Antigen: not known. The data also belong to a second study, concerning yellow fever vaccine responses in identical twins.

The sequencing sample was made of PBMCs. The sequence was obtained from a woman aged 18-29 years in good health. The V call is TRBV5-6, the J call TRBJ2-1, with 15 bases identical to TRBD2. The CDR3 region has the DNA TGTGCCAGCAGCACCGGACTAGCGGGAGGGCCGGGCAATGAGCAGTTCTTC. It encodes CASSTGLAGGPGNEQFF.